This TCR beta chain was documented in a study of blood T cell repertoires in COVID-19. Study-wide context: Acute and convalescent COVID-19 specimens originated in the United States, Italy and Spain. Sample material is recorded as cDNA or gDNA derived from T cells, B-cell-depleted T cells, or PBMCs.

The CDR3 is made up of 13 amino acids. V lost 4 bases and J lost 9; bases outside the gene matches: 7. Germline V CDR1 and CDR2: SSHAT, FNYEAQ (reference sequence). Source study methods: The authors estimated nucleated cell counts from reference gene primer amplification. Produced via immunoSEQ multiplex PCR; TCRdb's table is partial and in-frame only. Clonal size and the V and J genes are those of that table, whereas D and trimming came from the DNA. Among 95,000 to 150,000 clones listed, about four fifths were seen once. The material sequenced was peripheral blood. The rearrangement uses TRBV7-7 and TRBJ2-7, with TRBD1 matching 9 bases. The receptor was isolated from a man aged 25 to 40 with COVID-19, enrolled during active disease. DNA for the CDR3: TGTGCCAGCAGCTCAGATCACAGGGGGCCGCAGTACTTC. This codes for CASSSDHRGPQYF.